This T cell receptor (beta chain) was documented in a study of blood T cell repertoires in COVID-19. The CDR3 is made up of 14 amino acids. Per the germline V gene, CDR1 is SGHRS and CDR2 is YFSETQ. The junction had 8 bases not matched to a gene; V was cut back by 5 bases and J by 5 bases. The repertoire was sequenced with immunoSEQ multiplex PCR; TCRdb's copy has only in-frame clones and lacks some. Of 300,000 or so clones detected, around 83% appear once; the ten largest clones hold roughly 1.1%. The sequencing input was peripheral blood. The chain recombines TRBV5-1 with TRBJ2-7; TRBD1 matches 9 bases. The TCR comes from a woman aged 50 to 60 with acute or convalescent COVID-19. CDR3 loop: CASSPGTGNNEQYF. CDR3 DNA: TGCGCCAGCAGTCCCGGGACAGGGAACAACGAGCAGTACTTC.